The 18 T cell receptor beta chains listed next were all sequenced from one sample in a study of T-cell reconstitution after alpha-beta-depleted transplantation in children. Preparation of the TCRbeta library used unique molecular identifiers. MiXCR was run by TCRdb on the PCR reads, yielding one entry per CDR3 protein. The sample lists tens of thousands of distinct CDR3 sequences, about a tenth occurring once. Specimen: PBMCs, mostly from graft donor cells, collected 60 days after TCRalphabeta/CD19-depleted stem cell transplant. Receptor source: a male patient between 2 and 10 years old who had a stem cell transplant for chronic granulomatous disease, so the T cells may come from the graft donor.

The chain links TRBV5-1 to TRBJ2-6; D is perhaps TRBD2 (5 bases). Germline CDR1 and CDR2: SGHRS and YFSETQ. Trimming left V 0 bases short and J 3 bases short, with 16 bases between. The CDR3 covers 18 residues. CDR3 amino acids: CASSLVRGWKGGANVLTF. In DNA form, the CDR3 reads TGCGCCAGCAGCTTGGTGAGAGGGTGGAAGGGTGGGGCCAACGTCCTGACTTTC.

The chain joins TRBV6-5 to TRBJ2-5; 7 positions agree with TRBD1. Germline V gene lookup returns CDR1 MNHEY and CDR2 SVGAGI. Germline trimming cut 4 bases from V and 3 bases from J; bases unmatched to any gene: 11. The CDR3 contains 16 residues. The CDR3 reads CASSWGLRGREETQYF. The CDR3 nucleotides are TGTGCCAGCAGTTGGGGTCTGAGGGGGCGGGAAGAGACCCAGTACTTC.

In its sample, this clonotype was seen many times. The rearrangement links TRBV6-5 to TRBJ2-3, with D possibly matching TRBD1 (6 bases). The germline gives CDR1 MNHEY, CDR2 SVGAGI. Between the trimmed V and J ends, which lost 2 bases and 4 bases, there was a span of 10 bases. CDR3 length: 14 residues. This CDR3 reads CASSYVAGADTQYF. The CDR3 nucleotides read TGTGCCAGCAGTTACGTGGCAGGGGCAGATACGCAGTATTTT.

This clonotype was counted ten times or more. The chain uses TRBV7-2 and TRBJ2-7; TRBD2 matches at 9 bases. Germline V gives CDR1 SGHTA, CDR2 FQGNSA. Trimming took 4 bases from V and 2 from J; bases not matched to a gene: 6. CDR3 length: 15 amino acids. The CDR3 loop is CASSSETSGPYEQYF. As DNA, the CDR3 is TGTGCCAGCAGCTCGGAGACTAGCGGTCCCTACGAGCAGTACTTC.

The CDR3 protein is CASSELAGGNEQFF. CDR3 coding DNA: TGTGCCAGCAGTGAACTAGCGGGAGGCAATGAGCAGTTCTTC. The chain combines TRBV6-1 with TRBJ2-1; 11 positions match TRBD2. Germline V lookup: CDR1 MNHNS, CDR2 SASEGT. Trimming at V came to 2 bases and at J to 6 bases, leaving 0 bases not matched to a gene. The CDR3 has 14 residues.

This clonotype has just a few counts. The rearrangement uses TRBV6-2 or TRBV6-3 and TRBJ2-3; either TRBD1 or TRBD2 may fit D (5 bases each). This CDR3 has 15 residues. The V gene's germline CDR1 is MNHEY and CDR2 SVGEGT. Trimming took off 7 bases at V and 4 bases at J, with 18 bases between the two ends. As DNA, the CDR3 is TGTGCCAGCACCTACTGGGGGAGAAAGGCAGATACGCAGTATTTT. It yields the protein CASTYWGRKADTQYF.

Many counts were recorded for this clonotype. The J gene is TRBJ1-1, the V gene TRBV5-1; D gene unclear. CDR3 size: 15 residues. From germline, CDR1 is SGHRS and CDR2 YFSETQ. With 1 base removed from V and 5 bases from J, the gap between germline ends came to 15 bases. CDR3 protein: CASSLKGGGTTEAFF. The CDR3 DNA reads TGCGCCAGCAGCTTGAAGGGAGGAGGTACAACTGAAGCTTTCTTT.

This chain connects TRBV18 to TRBJ2-7, with D uncertain. Per germline, CDR1 KGHSH and CDR2 LQKENI. The V and J ends lost 3 bases and 0 bases respectively, with 9 bases between them. CDR3 length: 14 amino acids. The CDR3 loop reads CASSPQVNSYEQYF. Written as DNA, the CDR3 is TGTGCCAGCTCACCCCAGGTTAACTCCTACGAGCAGTACTTC.

This clonotype has at least ten counts. The chain couples TRBV20-1 to TRBJ2-7; D is uncertain. The CDR3 runs 14 residues. Germline V lookup: CDR1 DFQATT, CDR2 SNEGSKA (reference sequence). V was shortened by 1 base and J by 5 bases, with 15 bases between the two germline ends. CDR3 sequence: CSARAGKHINEQYF. CDR3 sequence (DNA): TGCAGTGCTAGAGCTGGAAAACACATTAACGAGCAGTACTTC.

This clonotype showed up many times. Since a much larger clone is just one base distant, this may be a read error. The chain recombines TRBV20-1 with TRBJ2-7, with a tentative D call TRBD1 (6 bases). The CDR3 contains 14 residues. Trimming shortened V by 2 bases and J by 2 bases, and 13 bases separated the two germline ends. Per germline, CDR1 DFQATT and CDR2 SNEGSKA (reference sequence). CDR3 in amino acids: CSARLGQFPYEQYF. DNA of the CDR3: TGCAGTGCTAGACTTGGACAGTTCCCCTACGAGCAGTACTTC.

This clonotype was counted many times. J is TRBJ2-7 and V is TRBV20-1, with unresolved D. The CDR3 length is 14 residues. The V end was cut by 5 bases, the J end by 0 bases, with 14 bases between. Germline-derived CDR1 and CDR2 are DFQATT and SNEGSKA (reference sequence). CDR3 DNA: TGCAGTGCTCCCAGGACCGCCAGCTCCTACGAGCAGTACTTC. Residues: CSAPRTASSYEQYF.

Details on this clonotype: Being one base from a much bigger clone, this may be a read error. The rearrangement links TRBV11-2 to TRBJ1-1, with TRBD1 identical over 9 bases. Germline V gene sequence: CDR1 SGHAT, CDR2 FQNNGV. CDR3 size: 15 residues. The junction had 13 bases not matched to a gene; V was cut back by 7 bases and J by 7 bases. This CDR3 reads CASTFTTQGAFEAFF. The CDR3 nucleotides are TGTGCCAGCACCTTTACCACACAGGGGGCGTTTGAAGCTTTCTTT. The full variable domain, with the rest looked up from reference TRBV11-2 and TRBJ1-1, is EAGVAQSPRYKIIEKRQSVAFWCNPISGHATLYWYQQILGQGPKLLIQFQNNGVVDDSQLPKDRFSAERLKGVDSTLKIQPAKLEDSAVYLCASTFTTQGAFEAFFGQGTRLTVV.

This clonotype was recorded at least ten times. The chain links TRBV5-1 to TRBJ2-2, with a tentative D call TRBD1 (6 bases). The germline gives CDR1 SGHRS, CDR2 YFSETQ. V was trimmed by 4 bases and J by 6 bases, leaving 10 bases between them. This CDR3 region has 13 residues. The CDR3 loop reads CASSTDSAGELFF. CDR3 coding DNA: TGCGCCAGCAGCACGGACAGCGCCGGGGAGCTGTTTTTT.

Ten or more counts support this clonotype. This CDR3 reads CSAKEAFF. The CDR3 DNA reads as TGCAGTGCTAAGGAAGCTTTCTTT. The chain uses TRBV20-1 and TRBJ1-1, with D uncertain. The CDR3 sequence is 8 residues long. The V end was cut by 4 bases, the J end by 8 bases, with 2 bases between. CDR1 is DFQATT and CDR2 is SNEGSKA in the germline V gene (reference sequence).

This clonotype was counted many times. The rearrangement links TRBV5-1 to TRBJ2-3; 9 bases line up with TRBD2. Germline CDR1 and CDR2: SGHRS and YFSETQ. The V segment lost 0 bases and the J segment 2 bases; nucleotides outside the gene matches: 7. The CDR3 is 17 amino acids. The CDR3, as DNA: TGCGCCAGCAGCTTGGCCCCTCTAGCGGGATTCACAGATACGCAGTATTTT. Amino acid sequence: CASSLAPLAGFTDTQYF.

A few counts support this clonotype. This rearrangement joins TRBV7-8 to TRBJ1-5, with a tentative D call TRBD1 (6 bases). The CDR3 runs to 16 residues. Trimming shortened V by 1 base and J by 6 bases, and 16 bases separated the two germline ends. The germline V gene encodes CDR1 SGHVS and CDR2 FQNEAQ. CDR3 DNA sequence: TGTGCCAGCAGCTTAGATTACAGGGCGATAGGTCAGCCCCAGCATTTT. Translating it yields CASSLDYRAIGQPQHF.

This chain connects TRBV3-1 to TRBJ2-5, with 8 bases matching TRBD2. In germline, CDR1 is LGHDT, CDR2 YNNKEL (reference sequence). The CDR3 spans 18 residues. V lost 11 bases and J lost 5; bases outside the gene matches: 25. The CDR3 region is CACSQEWKELAGGETQYF. The CDR3 DNA reads TGTGCCTGCTCCCAAGAATGGAAGGAGCTAGCGGGCGGGGAGACCCAGTACTTC.

In this sample, this clonotype turned up many times. The chain recombines TRBV20-1 with TRBJ2-7; TRBD2 aligns across 7 bases. The CDR3 contains 17 residues. V was clipped by 4 bases and J by 7 bases; unmatched bases: 22. Germline assignment: CDR1 DFQATT and CDR2 SNEGSKA (reference sequence). CDR3 sequence (DNA): TGCAGTGCTACAGAGGTTTCGGCGCTGGCGGGAGTGGAAGAGCAGTACTTC. This sequence encodes CSATEVSALAGVEEQYF.